The 10 T cell receptor beta chains given below trace back to one sample, sequenced in a study of naive and memory T cell subsets. Two oligonucleotides, mixed equimolar, formed the beta constant-region primer covering TRBC1 and TRBC2. Nested alpha and beta constant-region primers with the SP2 primer drove four PCR rounds on ligated cDNA. TCRdb reprocessed the UMI-ligation and nested PCR reads with MiXCR, giving one entry per CDR3 protein. The data show over 65,000 distinct CDR3 sequences, over 9% seen once. Sequenced material: naive CD8+ T cells from blood. These receptors all stem from a human donor in good health.

This clonotype was observed many times. V is TRBV14 and J is TRBJ2-2; 8 nucleotides agree with TRBD1. Germline-derived CDR1 and CDR2 are SGHDN and FVKESK. Trimming cost V 9 bases and J 4 bases; bases outside gene matches: 10. This CDR3 is built from 15 residues. The CDR3 spells CASRDRGYPTGELFF. CDR3 in DNA: TGTGCCAGTAGAGACAGGGGCTATCCCACCGGGGAGCTGTTTTTT.

This clonotype was counted many times. This chain connects TRBV29-1 to TRBJ2-7; possible D gene TRBD2, 6 bases. The V end was cut by 4 bases, the J end by 3 bases, with 10 bases between. The CDR3 totals 12 residues. Germline V gene sequence: CDR1 SQVTM, CDR2 ANQGSEA. The CDR3 nucleotides are TGCAGCGTTGTGTGGGGGGACTACGAGCAGTACTTC. This codes for CSVVWGDYEQYF.

This clonotype showed up just a few times. The CDR3 reads CASSVEIKGRGFF. The CDR3 DNA is TGTGCCAGCAGCGTAGAAATTAAAGGGCGAGGGTTCTTC. This chain uses TRBV9 with TRBJ2-1; D ambiguous. V lost 0 bases and J 15 bases, leaving 16 bases between the germline ends. This CDR3 is 13 amino acids long. Germline loops: CDR1 SGDLS, CDR2 YYNGEE.

The sample holds many counts of this clonotype. CDR3 bases: TGCAGCGTCACCACGGGTGGTCAGCCCCAGCATTTT. Encoded protein: CSVTTGGQPQHF. This chain links TRBV29-1 with TRBJ1-5; D uncertain. The CDR3 totals 12 residues. The V gene's germline CDR1 is SQVTM and CDR2 ANQGSEA. V gave up 6 bases and J gave up 6 bases, with 12 bases separating them.

This clonotype has just a few counts. CDR3 loop: CASQTSGSSYEQYF. CDR3 DNA sequence: TGTGCCAGTCAAACTAGCGGGAGCTCCTACGAGCAGTACTTC. V is TRBV19 and J is TRBJ2-7, with TRBD2 matching over 11 bases. Germline V gene lookup returns CDR1 LNHDA and CDR2 SQIVND (reference sequence). This CDR3 is 14 amino acids long. V trimming: 8 bases; J trimming: 0 bases; junction bases outside the gene matches: 3.

This sequence joins TRBV29-1 and TRBJ2-3; 7 bases fit TRBD1. This CDR3 spans 18 amino acids. Trimming at V came to 4 bases and at J to 0 bases, leaving 16 bases not matched to a gene. From germline, CDR1 is SQVTM and CDR2 ANQGSEA. The CDR3 loop is CSVAPWTGEPPSTDTQYF. For the CDR3, the DNA is TGCAGCGTTGCCCCCTGGACAGGCGAACCTCCTAGCACAGATACGCAGTATTTT.

This clonotype turned up a few times. The V and J genes are TRBV29-1 and TRBJ2-7, with 8 positions matching TRBD1. Germline CDR1 reads SQVTM; CDR2 reads ANQGSEA. V was pared by 6 bases and J by 5 bases, with 9 bases of the junction left unmatched. The CDR3 contains 13 residues. The DNA for the CDR3 is TGCAGCGTGGAAACCGACAGGGGCCACGAGCAGTACTTC. Protein product: CSVETDRGHEQYF.

The chain combines TRBV29-1 with TRBJ2-1, with 9 positions matching TRBD2. The CDR3 totals 15 residues. Germline CDR1 and CDR2: SQVTM and ANQGSEA. The J segment lost 6 bases and the V segment lost 2 bases, leaving 8 bases of the junction unmatched. The chain's CDR3 is CSVELAGGFLNEQFF. In nucleotides, the CDR3 is TGCAGCGTTGAACTGGCGGGAGGGTTTCTCAATGAGCAGTTCTTC.

In this sample, this clonotype turned up a few times. This chain joins TRBV5-1 and TRBJ1-6; tentatively, D is TRBD1 (6 bases). The CDR3 extends over 15 amino acids. V lost 1 base and J lost 7, with 12 bases in between. Germline CDR1 and CDR2: SGHRS and YFSETQ. DNA of the CDR3: TGCGCCAGCAGCTTGCCACAGGGTGAGAATTCACCCCTCCACTTT. Its protein product is CASSLPQGENSPLHF. The full variable domain, in which reference TRBV5-1 and TRBJ1-6 provide the parts outside the CDR3, is KAGVTQTPRYLIKTRGQQVTLSCSPISGHRSVSWYQQTPGQGLQFLFEYFSETQRNKGNFPGRFSGRQFSNSRSEMNVSTLELGDSALYLCASSLPQGENSPLHFGNGTRLTVT.

This clonotype has at least ten counts. The chain combines TRBV29-1 with TRBJ2-1; D unclear. Trimming shortened V by 1 base and J by 12 bases, and 16 bases separated the two germline ends. The CDR3 length is 13 residues. Looked up from germline, CDR1 is SQVTM and CDR2 is ANQGSEA. The CDR3, as DNA: TGCAGCGTTGAAGTCGGGCTATCCCTTGGGCAGTTCTTC. The encoded protein is CSVEVGLSLGQFF.